This T cell receptor (beta chain) was sequenced for a study (dated by TCRdb to 2015 to 2017). Notes on the research overall: The study set out to test whether tumor-infiltrating Tregs in breast cancer get recruited from blood Tregs or are instead converted in situ from other CD4+ T cell subsets.

Tregs were isolated as CD4+CD25+CD127-/low cells. In a bigger cohort of about two dozen breast cancer patients, the researchers sequenced just a single TRBV12-4/TRBJ1-2 rearrangement in tumor Tregs as well as in blood Treg, naive and memory CD4+ cells. Tumor tissue, along with lymph nodes from ipsilateral axillary dissection, was perfused with PBS, minced, and then digested using collagenase I and hyaluronidase. Sorted cell populations were confirmed by FACS to exceed 90% purity. This clonotype has a handful of counts. It lacks a known antigen. Nothing much larger sits one base from this clone, and base qualities are not available. Summary of the overall study and its limitations: The TCR alpha and beta sequences of tumor-infiltrating Tregs showed the greatest overlap with tumor naive CD4+ T cells, followed by blood naive CD4+ T cells. The validation in the larger cohort was limited to a single TCR beta V-J rearrangement instead of whole repertoires. Tumor memory CD4+ T cell TCR gene usage was found to cluster with blood and lymph node memory CD4+ cells and with lymph node naive CD4+ cells. Across 23 patients, roughly 12% of tumor Treg TRBV12-4/TRBJ1-2 sequences were found to be shared with naive CD4+ cells, compared with under 2.4% shared with blood Tregs or memory cells.

Cut back by 4 bases and 8 bases, the V and J ends lie 17 bases apart. From the cysteine up to the phenylalanine, the CDR3 has a length of 14 residues. The DNA shown is the 42-base CDR3, in frame from base 1. The library was obtained by multiplex PCR. The instrument given in TCRdb is Ion Torrent PGM. In the roughly 20-patient analysis, TRBV12-4/TRBJ1-2 clonotypes were amplified using adaptor-ligated barcode primers. TRBV12-4/TRBJ1-2 amplicons from the 23-patient cohort were sequenced on the Ion Personal Genome Machine system. The authors' pipeline ran thus. For each of nine subset-tissue groups, sequencing data from the five patients were pooled, and the groups were then compared using unsupervised clustering of TCR gene usage. Repertoire similarity was calculated with the Morisita-Horn index, weighting shared sequences by their contribution to each repertoire. TCRdb reran the public reads through fastp at Q25 and MiXCR, keeping productive beta chains. Rows with a matching CDR3 protein are joined into one entry that keeps the most common DNA and genes. In this record, the V and J calls reflect TCRdb's handling and not the investigators' own analysis. The sample table holds approximately 1,100 distinct CDR3 sequences, of which 25% were seen once. The biggest ten clones account for 6% to 8% of the sample.

This chain joins TRBV12-3 or TRBV12-4 to TRBJ1-2, with TRBD1 perhaps the D gene, on 5 matching bases. The origin of this receptor is a female donor with breast cancer. The sequenced sample consisted of tumor-infiltrating Tregs sorted from the breast tumor. The CDR3 has the sequence CASSYRTRDGGYTF. The sequenced DNA is TGTGCCAGCAGTTACCGGACTCGGGACGGCGGCTACACCTTC.